This T cell receptor (beta chain) was documented in a study of blood T cell repertoires in COVID-19. The table came from immunoSEQ multiplex PCR; TCRdb's copy has only in-frame clones and leaves some out. Altogether some 200,000 clones are present, 84% being singletons, with the ten largest covering about 10%. V shed 3 bases, J shed 2 bases, and the junction held 0 bases outside the gene matches. The CDR3 sequence is 13 residues long. A remark on this clone: The same CDR3 arises from other DNA sequences in this sample as well.

The TCR originated in a woman older than 75 with COVID-19, enrolled during active disease. The chain joins TRBV12-3 or TRBV12-4 to TRBJ1-2; the match to TRBD1 covers 7 bases. Sequenced material: peripheral blood. The CDR3 is CASSLTGNYGYTF. CDR3 in DNA: TGTGCCAGCAGTTTGACAGGGAACTATGGCTACACCTTC.